This TCR beta chain was captured by sequencing in a study of OX40 agonist ivuxolimab in advanced cancers. A note on this clone: Antigen: not known.

In germline, CDR1 is SGHAT, CDR2 FQNNGV. The CDR3 is made up of 15 amino acids. Trimming shortened V by 1 base and J by 2 bases, and 10 bases separated the two germline ends. Assay: immunoSEQ multiplex PCR; the TCRdb copy retains only in-frame clones and omits some. The table shows some 38,000 clones, with about 89% occurring only once. Study conclusions and caveats: The study observed clonal expansion of CD4+ and CD8+ blood T cells by week 6 at 0.1 to 3.0 mg/kg. Some patients who did not respond also had low normalized T-cell clonal expansion.

This sequence originates from an adult with an advanced solid tumor such as melanoma, head and neck, liver or kidney cancer. The V gene is TRBV11-2, the J gene TRBJ2-3, with a weak D call TRBD2 (6 bases). Sample: CD4+ or CD8+ T cells sorted from blood, taken in a trial of the OX40 agonist ivuxolimab. In DNA form, the CDR3 reads TGTGCCAGCAGCTTAGGAACTAGCTACACAGATACGCAGTATTTT. It codes for CASSLGTSYTDTQYF.